The present T cell receptor (beta chain) was sequenced within a study of blood T cell repertoires in COVID-19. Study details: T cells, B-cell-depleted T cells, or PBMCs supplied cDNA or gDNA.

The V end lost 5 bases, the J end lost 4 bases, and 6 bases lay between the germline ends. The CDR3 has 12 amino acids. The germline CDR1 and CDR2 sequences are MNHEY and SMNVEV (reference sequence). Methods used by the authors: Reference gene primer amplification gave nucleated cell count estimates. Profiling relied on immunoSEQ multiplex PCR, and the TCRdb table lists in-frame clones only, not all of them. V and J calls and clone size come straight from that table; D and trimming were deduced from the DNA. The sample shows under 250,000 clones, about 86% of them seen only once. A remark on this clone: Other DNA sequences in the sample encode the same CDR3.

The sequence came from a woman aged 30 to 39 who had recovered from COVID-19. The sample comprised peripheral blood. The chain joins TRBV27 to TRBJ1-5; D gene unclear. CDR3: CASSPINQPQHF. CDR3 sequence (DNA): TGTGCCAGCAGTCCCATTAATCAGCCCCAGCATTTT.